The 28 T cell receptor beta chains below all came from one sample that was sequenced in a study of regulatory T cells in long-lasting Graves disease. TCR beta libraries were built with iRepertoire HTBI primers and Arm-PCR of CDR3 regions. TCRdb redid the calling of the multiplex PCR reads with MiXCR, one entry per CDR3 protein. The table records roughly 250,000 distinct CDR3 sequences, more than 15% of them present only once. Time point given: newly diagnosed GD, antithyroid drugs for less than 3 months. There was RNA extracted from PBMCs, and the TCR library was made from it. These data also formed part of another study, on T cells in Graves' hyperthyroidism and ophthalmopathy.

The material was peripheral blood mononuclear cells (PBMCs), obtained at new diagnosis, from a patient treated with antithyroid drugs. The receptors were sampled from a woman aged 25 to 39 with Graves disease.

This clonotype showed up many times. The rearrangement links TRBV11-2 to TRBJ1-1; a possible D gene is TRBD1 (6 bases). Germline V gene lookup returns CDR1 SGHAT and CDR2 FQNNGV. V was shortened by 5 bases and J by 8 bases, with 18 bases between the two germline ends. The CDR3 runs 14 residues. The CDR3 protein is CASSRVGGGLEAFF. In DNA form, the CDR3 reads TGTGCCAGCAGCCGCGTCGGGGGGGGCTTAGAAGCTTTCTTT.

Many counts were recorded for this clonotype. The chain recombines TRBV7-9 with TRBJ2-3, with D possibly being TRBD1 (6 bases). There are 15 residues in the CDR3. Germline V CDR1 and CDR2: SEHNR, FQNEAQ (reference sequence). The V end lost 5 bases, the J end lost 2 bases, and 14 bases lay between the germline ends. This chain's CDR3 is CASSPTTGYTDTQYF. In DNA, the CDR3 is TGTGCCAGCAGCCCCACGACAGGCTACACAGATACGCAGTATTTT.

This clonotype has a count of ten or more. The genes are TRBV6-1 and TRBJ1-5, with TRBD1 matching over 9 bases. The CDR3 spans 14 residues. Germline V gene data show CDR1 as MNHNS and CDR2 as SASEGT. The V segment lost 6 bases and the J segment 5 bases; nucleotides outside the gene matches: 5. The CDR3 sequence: CASSRDRDHQPQHF. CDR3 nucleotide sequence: TGTGCCAGCAGCCGGGACAGGGACCATCAGCCCCAGCATTTT.

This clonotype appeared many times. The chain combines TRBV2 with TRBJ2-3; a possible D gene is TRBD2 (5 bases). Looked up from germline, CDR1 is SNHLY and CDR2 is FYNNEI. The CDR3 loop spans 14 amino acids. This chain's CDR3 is CGWWAGSSGDTQYF. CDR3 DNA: TGTGGTTGGTGGGCGGGCTCCTCCGGGGATACGCAGTATTTT.

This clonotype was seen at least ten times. Written as DNA, the CDR3 is TGTGCCAGCAGCGTAGTGGGACAGGTCAATCAGCCCCAGCATTTT. Encoded protein: CASSVVGQVNQPQHF. V and J are TRBV9 and TRBJ1-5; 8 bases align to TRBD1. The J segment lost 3 bases and the V segment lost 0 bases, leaving 2 bases of the junction unmatched. CDR1 is SGDLS and CDR2 is YYNGEE in the germline V gene. The CDR3 is 15 residues long.

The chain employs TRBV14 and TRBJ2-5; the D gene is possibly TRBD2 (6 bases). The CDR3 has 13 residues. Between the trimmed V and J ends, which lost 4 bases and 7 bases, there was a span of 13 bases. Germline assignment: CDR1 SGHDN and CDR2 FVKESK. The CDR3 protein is CASSPRRAGTQYF. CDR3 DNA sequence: TGTGCCAGCAGCCCGAGGAGGGCAGGGACCCAGTACTTC.

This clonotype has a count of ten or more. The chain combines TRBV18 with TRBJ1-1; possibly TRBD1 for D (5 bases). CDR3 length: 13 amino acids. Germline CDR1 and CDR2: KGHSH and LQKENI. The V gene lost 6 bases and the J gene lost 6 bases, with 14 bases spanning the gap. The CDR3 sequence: CASSPGLGPEAFF. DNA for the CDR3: TGTGCCAGCTCTCCAGGGTTAGGGCCTGAAGCTTTCTTT.

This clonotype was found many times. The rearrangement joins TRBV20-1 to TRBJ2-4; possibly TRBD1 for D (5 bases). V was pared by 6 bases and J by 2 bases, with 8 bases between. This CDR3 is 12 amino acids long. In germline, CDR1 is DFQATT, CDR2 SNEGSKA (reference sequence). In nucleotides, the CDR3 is TGCAGTGCCAAGGGGACCAAAAACATTCAGTACTTC. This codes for CSAKGTKNIQYF.

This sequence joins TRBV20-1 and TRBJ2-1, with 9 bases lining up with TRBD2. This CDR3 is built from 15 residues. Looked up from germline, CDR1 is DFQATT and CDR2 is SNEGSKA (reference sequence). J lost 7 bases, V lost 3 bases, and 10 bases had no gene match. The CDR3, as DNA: TGCAGTGCTAGTCGCGCGGGGGGGCGGGGGAATGAGCAGTTCTTC. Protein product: CSASRAGGRGNEQFF.

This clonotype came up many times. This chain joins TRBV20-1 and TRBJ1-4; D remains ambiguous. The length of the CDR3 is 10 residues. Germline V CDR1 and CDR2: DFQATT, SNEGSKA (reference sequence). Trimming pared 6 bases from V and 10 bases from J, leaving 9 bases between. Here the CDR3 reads CSAVSGKLFF. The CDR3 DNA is TGCAGTGCCGTATCCGGAAAACTGTTTTTT.

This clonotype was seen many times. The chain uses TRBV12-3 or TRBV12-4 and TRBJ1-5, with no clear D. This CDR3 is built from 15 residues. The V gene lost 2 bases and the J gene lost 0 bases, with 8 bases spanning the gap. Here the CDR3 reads CASSLMRSSNQPQHF. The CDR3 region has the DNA TGTGCCAGCAGTTTAATGAGGTCTAGCAATCAGCCCCAGCATTTT.

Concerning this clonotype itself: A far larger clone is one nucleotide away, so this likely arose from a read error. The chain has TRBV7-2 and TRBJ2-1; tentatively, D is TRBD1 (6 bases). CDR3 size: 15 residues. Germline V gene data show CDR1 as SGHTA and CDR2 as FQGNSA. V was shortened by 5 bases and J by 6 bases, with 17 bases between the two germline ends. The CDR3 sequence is CASSPRQAFSNEQFF. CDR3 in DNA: TGTGCCAGCAGCCCACGACAGGCCTTCTCCAATGAGCAGTTCTTC. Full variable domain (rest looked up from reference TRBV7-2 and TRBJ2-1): GAGVSQSPSNKVTEKGKDVELRCDPISGHTALYWYRQSLGQGLEFLIYFQGNSAPDKSGLPSDRFSAERTGGSVSTLTIQRTQQEDSAVYLCASSPRQAFSNEQFFGPGTRLTVL.

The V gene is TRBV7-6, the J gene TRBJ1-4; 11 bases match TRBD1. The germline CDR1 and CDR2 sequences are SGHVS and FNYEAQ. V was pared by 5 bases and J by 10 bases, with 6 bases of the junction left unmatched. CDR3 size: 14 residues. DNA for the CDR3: TGTGCCAGCAGCACGGGACAGGGGGTGGGAAAACTGTTTTTT. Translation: CASSTGQGVGKLFF.

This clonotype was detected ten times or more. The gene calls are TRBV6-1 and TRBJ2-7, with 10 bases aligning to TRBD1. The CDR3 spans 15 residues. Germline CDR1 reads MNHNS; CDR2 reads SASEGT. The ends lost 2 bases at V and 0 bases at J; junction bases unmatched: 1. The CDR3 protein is CASSERQGASYEQYF. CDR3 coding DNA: TGTGCCAGCAGTGAACGACAGGGGGCCTCCTACGAGCAGTACTTC.

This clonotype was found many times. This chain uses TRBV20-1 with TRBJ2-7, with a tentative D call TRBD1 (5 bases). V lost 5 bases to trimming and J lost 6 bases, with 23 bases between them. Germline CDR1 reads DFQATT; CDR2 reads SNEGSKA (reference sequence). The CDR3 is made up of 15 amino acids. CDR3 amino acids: CSAGPRTSDGAEQYF. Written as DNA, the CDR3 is TGCAGTGCTGGGCCCCGGACGTCCGATGGGGCCGAGCAGTACTTC.

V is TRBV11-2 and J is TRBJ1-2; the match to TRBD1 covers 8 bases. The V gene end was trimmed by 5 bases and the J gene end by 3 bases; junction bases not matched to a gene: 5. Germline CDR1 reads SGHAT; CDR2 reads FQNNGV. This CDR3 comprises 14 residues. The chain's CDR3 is CASSGGGQDYGYTF. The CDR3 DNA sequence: TGTGCCAGCAGCGGAGGGGGACAGGACTATGGCTACACCTTC. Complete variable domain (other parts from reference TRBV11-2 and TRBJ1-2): EAGVAQSPRYKIIEKRQSVAFWCNPISGHATLYWYQQILGQGPKLLIQFQNNGVVDDSQLPKDRFSAERLKGVDSTLKIQPAKLEDSAVYLCASSGGGQDYGYTFGSGTRLTVV.

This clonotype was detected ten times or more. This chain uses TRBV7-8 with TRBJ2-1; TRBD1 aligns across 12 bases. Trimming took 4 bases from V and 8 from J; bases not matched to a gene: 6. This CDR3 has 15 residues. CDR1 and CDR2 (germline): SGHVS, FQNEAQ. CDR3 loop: CASSYRDRGLDEQFF. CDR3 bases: TGTGCCAGCAGCTACCGGGACAGGGGGCTCGATGAGCAGTTCTTC.

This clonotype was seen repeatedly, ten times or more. The CDR3 bases are TGTGCCAGCAGCTTGGGAGGGACGGCTTTCTTT. It codes for CASSLGGTAFF. The V and J genes are TRBV5-4 and TRBJ1-1, with D tentatively TRBD1 (5 bases). Germline-derived CDR1 and CDR2 are SGHNT and YYREEE (reference sequence). The CDR3 has 11 amino acids. The V end was cut by 0 bases, the J end by 11 bases, with 8 bases between.

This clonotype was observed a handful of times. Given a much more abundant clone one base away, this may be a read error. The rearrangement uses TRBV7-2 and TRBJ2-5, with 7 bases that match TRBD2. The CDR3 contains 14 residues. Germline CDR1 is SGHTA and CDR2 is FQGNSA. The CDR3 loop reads CASSLRRGRETQCF. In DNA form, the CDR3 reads TGTGCCAGCAGCTTACGGCGGGGGAGAGAGACCCAGTGCTTC.

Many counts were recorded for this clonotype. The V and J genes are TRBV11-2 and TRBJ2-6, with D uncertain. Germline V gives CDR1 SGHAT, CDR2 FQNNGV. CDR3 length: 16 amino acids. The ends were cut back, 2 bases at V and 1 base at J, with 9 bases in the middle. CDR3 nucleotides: TGTGCCAGCAGCTTAAATCCTGCATCTGGGGCCAACGTCCTGACTTTC. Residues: CASSLNPASGANVLTF.

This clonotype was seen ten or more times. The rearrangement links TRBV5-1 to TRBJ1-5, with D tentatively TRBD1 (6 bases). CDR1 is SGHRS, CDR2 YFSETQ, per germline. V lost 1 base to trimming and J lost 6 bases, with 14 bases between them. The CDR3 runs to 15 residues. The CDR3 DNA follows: TGCGCCAGCAGCTTGTCGGGGGGCGCGAGTCAGCCCCAGCATTTT. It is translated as CASSLSGGASQPQHF.

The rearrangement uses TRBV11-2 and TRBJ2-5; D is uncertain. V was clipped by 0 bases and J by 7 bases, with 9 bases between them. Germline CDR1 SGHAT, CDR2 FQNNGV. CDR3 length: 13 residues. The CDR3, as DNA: TGTGCCAGCAGCTTAGATCATTACCGGACCCAGTACTTC. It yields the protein CASSLDHYRTQYF.

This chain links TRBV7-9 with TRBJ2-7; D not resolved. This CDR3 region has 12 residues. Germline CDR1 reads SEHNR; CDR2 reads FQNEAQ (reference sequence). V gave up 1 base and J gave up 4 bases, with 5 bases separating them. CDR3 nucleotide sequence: TGTGCCAGCAGCTTAGTCGTTTACGAGCAGTACTTC. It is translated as CASSLVVYEQYF.

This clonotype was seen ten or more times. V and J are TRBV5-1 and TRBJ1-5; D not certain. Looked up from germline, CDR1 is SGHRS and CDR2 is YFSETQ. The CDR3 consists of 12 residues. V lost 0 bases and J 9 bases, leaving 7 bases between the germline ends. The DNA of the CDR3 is TGCGCCAGCAGCTTGGAGGGTGGGCCCCAGCATTTT. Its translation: CASSLEGGPQHF.

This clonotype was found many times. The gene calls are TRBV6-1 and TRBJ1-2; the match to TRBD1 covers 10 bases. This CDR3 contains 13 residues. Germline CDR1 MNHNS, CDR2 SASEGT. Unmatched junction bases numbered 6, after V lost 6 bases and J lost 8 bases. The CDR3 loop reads CASRPGQGEGYTF. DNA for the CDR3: TGTGCCAGCAGGCCAGGACAGGGGGAAGGCTACACCTTC.

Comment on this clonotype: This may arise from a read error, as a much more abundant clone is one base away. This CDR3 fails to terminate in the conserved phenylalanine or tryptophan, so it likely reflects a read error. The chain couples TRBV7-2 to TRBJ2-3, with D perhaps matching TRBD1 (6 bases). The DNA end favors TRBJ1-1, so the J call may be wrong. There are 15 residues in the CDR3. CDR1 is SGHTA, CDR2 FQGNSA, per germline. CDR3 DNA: TGTGCTAGCAGCTCCAGGGGAGGCAGGTCCACTGAAGCTTTCCTT. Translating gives CASSSRGGRSTEAFL.

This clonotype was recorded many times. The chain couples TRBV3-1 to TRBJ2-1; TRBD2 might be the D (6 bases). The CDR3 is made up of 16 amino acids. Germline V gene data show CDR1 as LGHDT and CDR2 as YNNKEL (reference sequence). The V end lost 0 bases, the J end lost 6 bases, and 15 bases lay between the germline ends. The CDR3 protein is CASSQEVVGSGNEQFF. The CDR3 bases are TGTGCCAGCAGCCAAGAAGTCGTCGGTAGCGGCAATGAGCAGTTCTTC.

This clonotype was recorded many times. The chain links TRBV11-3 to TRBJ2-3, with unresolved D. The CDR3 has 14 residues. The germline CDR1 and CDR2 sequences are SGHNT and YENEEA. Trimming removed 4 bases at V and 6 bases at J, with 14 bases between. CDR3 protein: CASSSLGSEDTQYF. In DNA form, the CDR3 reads TGTGCCAGCAGCTCCCTAGGGTCCGAGGATACGCAGTATTTT.